The rows below give T cell receptor beta chains drawn from one sample of a study of beta chain features in type 1 diabetes. Sequencing used immunoSEQ multiplex PCR; TCRdb keeps in-frame clones, though not all of them. The sample holds around 600,000 clones, around 11% seen once. The sequenced sample was naive CD4+ T cells from blood. The origin of the receptors is a man between 25 and 39 years old with type 1 diabetes. Both conserved end residues are part of each CDR3. Fields, in order: J gene, CDR3 length, V gene, clone size, D gene, CDR3 protein, CDR3 DNA. A D gene is named only where the DNA matches it firmly. Clone size appears in some rows only: once, few, many, or a class for an expanded clone.

J: TRBJ1-1; length: 13; V: TRBV6-5; size: few; D: TRBD1; CDR3: CASRTGTNTEAFF; DNA: TGTGCCAGTCGGACAGGGACGAACACTGAAGCTTTCTTT
J: TRBJ2-5; length: 13; V: TRBV9; size: few; D: .; CDR3: CASRPDGVETQYF; DNA: TGTGCCAGCAGACCGGATGGGGTTGAGACCCAGTACTTC
J: TRBJ2-3; length: 15; V: TRBV7-9; size: .; D: TRBD1; CDR3: CASSPTGFATDTQYF; DNA: TGTGCCAGCAGCCCGACAGGGTTTGCCACAGATACGCAGTATTTT
J: TRBJ1-2; length: 12; V: TRBV18; size: few; D: TRBD1; CDR3: CASSSTGDGYTF; DNA: TGTGCCAGCTCATCTACAGGGGATGGCTACACCTTC
J: TRBJ2-7; length: 14; V: TRBV9; size: .; D: TRBD1; CDR3: CASSVGDRNPEQYF; DNA: TGTGCCAGCAGCGTAGGGGACAGAAACCCCGAGCAGTACTTC
J: TRBJ2-6; length: 13; V: TRBV7-6; size: .; D: .; CDR3: CASSEYGANVLTF; DNA: TGTGCCAGCAGCGAGTATGGGGCCAACGTCCTGACTTTC
J: TRBJ1-5; length: 15; V: TRBV15; size: few; D: TRBD1; CDR3: CATSRDRGSNQPQHF; DNA: TGTGCCACCAGCAGGGACAGGGGCAGCAATCAGCCCCAGCATTTT
J: TRBJ2-1; length: 14; V: TRBV14; size: .; D: TRBD1; CDR3: CASSRGQGFDEQFF; DNA: TGTGCCAGCAGTCGCGGACAGGGTTTCGATGAGCAGTTCTTC
J: TRBJ1-6; length: 12; V: TRBV12-5; size: .; D: .; CDR3: CASGDGPSPLHF; DNA: TGTGCTAGTGGAGATGGGCCCTCACCCCTCCACTTT
J: TRBJ1-2; length: 13; V: TRBV7-2; size: few; D: .; CDR3: CASSLEAPYGYTF; DNA: TGTGCCAGCAGCTTAGAGGCGCCCTATGGCTACACCTTC
J: TRBJ2-7; length: 14; V: TRBV7-2; size: .; D: .; CDR3: CASRWAASSYEQYF; DNA: TGTGCCAGCAGATGGGCGGCGTCCTCCTACGAGCAGTACTTC
J: TRBJ2-1; length: 17; V: TRBV13; size: .; D: .; CDR3: CASSLEFRPPSHNEQFF; DNA: TGTGCCAGCAGCTTAGAATTTCGCCCCCCATCACACAATGAGCAGTTCTTC
J: TRBJ1-1; length: 14; V: TRBV7-6; size: few; D: .; CDR3: CASSLGAVNTEAFF; DNA: TGTGCCAGCAGCTTAGGGGCAGTGAACACTGAAGCTTTCTTT
J: TRBJ1-1; length: 14; V: TRBV5-1; size: few; D: .; CDR3: CASRRDSMNTEAFF; DNA: TGCGCCAGCAGACGCGACAGTATGAACACTGAAGCTTTCTTT
J: TRBJ2-3; length: 12; V: TRBV10-3; size: .; D: .; CDR3: CAINRDADTQYF; DNA: TGTGCCATCAATCGGGACGCAGATACGCAGTATTTT
J: TRBJ1-5; length: 18; V: TRBV7-2; size: .; D: TRBD1; CDR3: CASSLVAGGIYSNQPQHF; DNA: TGTGCCAGCAGCTTAGTGGCAGGGGGCATTTATAGCAATCAGCCCCAGCATTTT
J: TRBJ1-4; length: 16; V: TRBV29-1; size: .; D: TRBD1; CDR3: CSVAGQGGLGSEKLFF; DNA: TGCAGCGTTGCGGGACAGGGGGGATTAGGGAGTGAAAAACTGTTTTTT
J: TRBJ1-1; length: 12; V: TRBV7-2; size: .; D: .; CDR3: CASSLWLAQAFF; DNA: TGTGCCAGCAGCTTGTGGTTAGCGCAAGCTTTCTTT
J: TRBJ2-7; length: 13; V: TRBV7-9; size: few; D: .; CDR3: CASSFGSSYEQYF; DNA: TGTGCCAGCAGCTTCGGGAGCTCCTACGAGCAGTACTTC
J: TRBJ2-1; length: 12; V: TRBV7-6; size: few; D: .; CDR3: CASSLSYNEQFF; DNA: TGTGCCAGCAGCTTATCCTACAATGAGCAGTTCTTC
J: TRBJ2-7; length: 15; V: TRBV7-8; size: .; D: TRBD2; CDR3: CASSRTSGGSYEQYF; DNA: TGTGCCAGCAGCCGGACTAGCGGGGGATCCTACGAGCAGTACTTC
J: TRBJ1-2; length: 17; V: TRBV25-1; size: few; D: .; CDR3: CASSESGGEGNRYGYTF; DNA: TGTGCCAGCAGTGAATCGGGAGGGGAAGGAAATCGCTATGGCTACACCTTC
J: TRBJ2-3; length: 14; V: TRBV28; size: few; D: .; CDR3: CASSFGLEADTQYF; DNA: TGTGCCAGCAGTTTTGGGTTGGAGGCAGATACGCAGTATTTT
J: TRBJ2-7; length: 15; V: TRBV2; size: .; D: TRBD1; CDR3: CASSERDRRPYEQYF; DNA: TGTGCCAGCAGTGAGCGGGACAGGCGACCCTACGAGCAGTACTTC
J: TRBJ1-2; length: 13; V: TRBV5-4; size: few; D: .; CDR3: CASSPAENYGYTF; DNA: TGTGCCAGCAGCCCCGCGGAGAACTATGGCTACACCTTC
J: TRBJ2-3; length: 16; V: TRBV7-2; size: few; D: .; CDR3: CASSLAVLEGTDTQYF; DNA: TGTGCCAGCAGCTTAGCTGTCCTAGAAGGCACAGATACGCAGTATTTT